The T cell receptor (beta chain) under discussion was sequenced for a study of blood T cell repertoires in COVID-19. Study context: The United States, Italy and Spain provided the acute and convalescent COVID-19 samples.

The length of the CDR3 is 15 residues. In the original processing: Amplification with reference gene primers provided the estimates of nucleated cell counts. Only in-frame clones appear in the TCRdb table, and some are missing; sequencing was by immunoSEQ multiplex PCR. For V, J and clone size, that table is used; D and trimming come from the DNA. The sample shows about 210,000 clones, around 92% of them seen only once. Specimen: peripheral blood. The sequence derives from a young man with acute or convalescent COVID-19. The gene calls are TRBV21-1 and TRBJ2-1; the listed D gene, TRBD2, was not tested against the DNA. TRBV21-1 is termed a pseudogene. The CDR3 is CASSKARGRGNEQFF. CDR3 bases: TGTGCCAGCAGCAAAGCCCGGGGTCGGGGGAATGAGCAGTTCTTC.